What follows are 25 T cell receptor beta chains derived from one specimen sequenced in a study of blood T cells in healthy people across ages. Primed by a sample-barcoded 5' primer and a J-beta primer mix, a second PCR proceeded for 7 to 11 cycles. TCRdb reprocessed the 5' RACE reads with MiXCR, giving one entry per CDR3 protein. The sample carries approximately 1,100,000 distinct CDR3 sequences, over 35% recorded once. Sequencing input: blood. These receptors were taken from a woman aged 55-69 years in good health.

This CDR3 is CASSLAGLMVDEQYF. The DNA for the CDR3 is TGTGCCAGCAGCTTGGCTGGGTTAATGGTCGACGAGCAGTACTTC. The rearrangement uses TRBV5-6 and TRBJ2-7; D gene ambiguous. The CDR3 is 15 residues long. Deletions cut 0 bases from V and 5 bases from J, with 15 bases between. The germline CDR1 and CDR2 sequences are SGHDT and YYEEEE.

The rearrangement uses TRBV28 and TRBJ1-2, with TRBD1 matching over 7 bases. CDR3 size: 14 residues. The junction had 4 bases not matched to a gene; V was cut back by 6 bases and J by 0 bases. Per the germline V gene, CDR1 is MDHEN and CDR2 is SYDVKM. CDR3 DNA: TGTGCCAGCAGGCAACAGGGGCCTAACTATGGCTACACCTTC. Translating gives CASRQQGPNYGYTF.

This clonotype was picked up one time. The junction and the germline gene differ at one end; a read error may be behind it. DNA for the CDR3: TGTGTCAGCGGGGTGTCATACCTCCATGGCTACACCTTC. As protein: CVSGVSYLHGYTF. V and J are TRBV5-8 and TRBJ1-2; D is ambiguous. Per the germline V gene, CDR1 is SGHTS and CDR2 is YDEGEE. The CDR3 has 13 amino acids.

The rearrangement joins TRBV7-9 to TRBJ2-4; a weak D match, TRBD1 (6 bases). The closer fit of TRBJ2-7 to the DNA end suggests the J call may be wrong. In germline, CDR1 is SEHNR, CDR2 FQNEAQ (reference sequence). The CDR3 covers 13 residues. CDR3: CASSISGQYEQYF. The CDR3 DNA is TGTGCCAGCAGCATAAGCGGACAGTACGAGCAGTACTTC.

This clonotype has just a few counts. The chain links TRBV5-1 to TRBJ2-1; 13 nucleotides match TRBD2. Germline values: CDR1 SGHRS, CDR2 YFSETQ. With 4 bases clipped from V and 10 bases from J, the junction kept 5 bases outside the gene matches. This CDR3 has 14 residues. CDR3 sequence reads: CASSTGLAGSEQFF. CDR3 sequence (DNA): TGCGCCAGCAGCACGGGACTAGCGGGGTCGGAGCAGTTCTTC.

This sequence joins TRBV20-1 and TRBJ2-7; unclear D gene. This CDR3 has 16 residues. V shed 4 bases and J shed 2 bases, with 21 bases lying between them. The germline V gene encodes CDR1 DFQATT and CDR2 SNEGSKA (reference sequence). Written as DNA, the CDR3 is TGCAGTGCTACCCGCAGGACGGCCGGATACGCCTACGAGCAGTACTTC. Translated: CSATRRTAGYAYEQYF.

J is TRBJ2-5 and V is TRBV25-1, with a tentative D call TRBD2 (6 bases). The CDR3 runs 15 residues. The germline CDR1 and CDR2 sequences are MGHDK and SYGVNS. Deletions cut 3 bases from V and 4 bases from J, with 15 bases between. This chain's CDR3 is CASSDPFSGRETQYF. DNA of the CDR3: TGTGCCAGCAGTGATCCCTTCTCCGGGAGAGAGACCCAGTACTTC.

The chain carries TRBV20-1 and TRBJ2-4; TRBD1 is a possible D gene (6 bases). The germline CDR1 and CDR2 sequences are DFQATT and SNEGSKA (reference sequence). There are 15 residues in the CDR3. Trimming shortened V by 3 bases and J by 3 bases, and 15 bases separated the two germline ends. CDR3 DNA: TGCAGTGCTAGGGTCGACAGGCTAGACAAAAACATTCAGTACTTC. This gives the protein CSARVDRLDKNIQYF.

There are a few counts of this clonotype. This rearrangement joins TRBV7-6 to TRBJ2-7; no clear D gene. CDR3 length equals 13 residues. Trimming shortened V by 1 base and J by 1 base, and 5 bases separated the two germline ends. From germline, CDR1 is SGHVS and CDR2 FNYEAQ. The CDR3 DNA is TGTGCCAGCAGCTTAGAGCTGTCCTACGAGCAGTACTTC. This gives the protein CASSLELSYEQYF.

This clonotype was found a few times. The chain has TRBV4-2 and TRBJ1-2; 8 bases match TRBD1. V shed 0 bases and J 3 bases; nucleotides not matched to a gene: 9. The germline CDR1 and CDR2 sequences are LGHNA and YNFKEQ. The CDR3 loop spans 17 amino acids. The CDR3 reads CASSQDPGQGYDYGYTF. The CDR3 DNA sequence: TGTGCCAGCAGCCAAGATCCTGGACAGGGCTACGACTATGGCTACACCTTC.

V usage is TRBV5-1 and J usage is TRBJ1-6, with 9 nucleotides matching TRBD1. Trimming took 4 bases from V and 9 from J; bases not matched to a gene: 5. Germline CDR1 reads SGHRS; CDR2 reads YFSETQ. The CDR3 has 14 amino acids. As DNA, the CDR3 is TGCGCCAGCAGCACGGGACAGGGAGGTTCACCCCTCCACTTT. This encodes CASSTGQGGSPLHF.

The chain recombines TRBV12-3 or TRBV12-4 with TRBJ2-5, with TRBD2 matching over 10 bases. This CDR3 is 14 amino acids long. V lost 4 bases and J lost 11; bases outside the gene matches: 10. Here the CDR3 DNA reads TGTGCCAGCAGTTCAACTAGCGGGATCGATGAGCAGTACTTC. Translating it yields CASSSTSGIDEQYF.

This clonotype was picked up a small number of times. This chain uses TRBV29-1 with TRBJ2-4; 9 bases map to TRBD1. The DNA end is more similar to TRBJ2-7, so the J call may be wrong. This CDR3 region has 13 residues. Germline-derived CDR1 and CDR2 are SQVTM and ANQGSEA. The CDR3 reads CSVGRTGVPEQYF. As DNA, the CDR3 is TGCAGCGTTGGAAGGACAGGGGTCCCCGAGCAGTACTTC.

This chain connects TRBV3-1 to TRBJ2-1; 7 bases are a match to TRBD2. The CDR3 is 17 residues long. Trimming removed 0 bases from V and 8 bases from J; junction bases left unmatched: 13. Germline V lookup: CDR1 LGHDT, CDR2 YNNKEL (reference sequence). CDR3 sequence reads: CASSQDLGRSGVYEQFF. The CDR3 DNA is TGTGCCAGCAGCCAAGATCTGGGGCGGAGCGGGGTCTATGAGCAGTTCTTC.

This clonotype was found a few times. One junction end disagrees with the germline gene, perhaps due to a read error. This chain connects TRBV5-1 to TRBJ2-1; 11 nucleotides align to TRBD2. Germline values: CDR1 SGHRS, CDR2 YFSETQ. CDR3 length: 16 residues. CDR3 amino acids: CASSLVASGGYIEQFF. The CDR3 region has the DNA TGCGCCAGCAGCTTGGTGGCTAGCGGGGGGTACATTGAGCAGTTCTTC.

The sample holds a few counts of this clonotype. V usage is TRBV11-2 and J usage is TRBJ2-3; TRBD1 matches at 9 bases. The CDR3 contains 15 residues. Unmatched junction bases numbered 4, after V lost 3 bases and J lost 3 bases. The germline V gene has CDR1 SGHAT and CDR2 FQNNGV. This chain's CDR3 is CASSLETGGTDTQYF. CDR3 coding DNA: TGTGCCAGCAGCTTGGAGACAGGGGGGACAGATACGCAGTATTTT.

The genes are TRBV10-3 and TRBJ1-1; D possibly corresponds to TRBD1 (5 bases). The CDR3 is 13 residues long. The germline CDR1 and CDR2 sequences are ENHRY and SYGVKD. V was pared by 4 bases and J by 3 bases, with 9 bases between. This CDR3 is CAISGEGDTEAFF. The DNA for the CDR3 is TGTGCCATCAGTGGCGAAGGGGACACTGAAGCTTTCTTT.

V gene TRBV6-5 combines with J gene TRBJ1-1; D might be TRBD1 (6 bases). Between the trimmed V and J ends, which lost 6 bases and 3 bases, there was a span of 14 bases. This CDR3 has 14 amino acids. The germline CDR1 and CDR2 sequences are MNHEY and SVGAGI. CDR3 DNA sequence: TGTGCCAGCAGCCACAGGGTTGGAGACACTGAAGCTTTCTTT. Translation: CASSHRVGDTEAFF.

The genes are TRBV28 and TRBJ2-7, with D uncertain. V lost 7 bases and J 5 bases, leaving 15 bases between the germline ends. Germline CDR1 and CDR2: MDHEN and SYDVKM. The CDR3 is 13 residues long. The CDR3 DNA follows: TGTGCCAGCAATAAGTTCATCCTAGACGAGCAGTACTTC. Protein: CASNKFILDEQYF.

This clonotype was observed a handful of times. The chain joins TRBV20-1 to TRBJ2-7; 7 bases fit TRBD1. The CDR3 length is 15 residues. Trimming took 6 bases from V and 5 from J; bases not matched to a gene: 16. Germline V CDR1 and CDR2: DFQATT, SNEGSKA (reference sequence). CDR3: CSAEFPGTGADEQYF. Written as DNA, the CDR3 is TGCAGTGCAGAATTCCCGGGCACAGGGGCTGACGAGCAGTACTTC.

Many counts were recorded for this clonotype. The chain links TRBV4-2 to TRBJ2-7, with D possibly TRBD1 on 6 matching bases. CDR3 length equals 14 residues. Trimming removed 2 bases at V and 0 bases at J, with 8 bases between. CDR1 and CDR2 from the germline V gene are LGHNA and YNFKEQ. CDR3 DNA sequence: TGTGCCAGCAGCCAAATACAGGGCTCCTACGAGCAGTACTTC. Protein: CASSQIQGSYEQYF.

The chain is built from TRBV12-3 or TRBV12-4 and TRBJ2-1, with a possible D match to TRBD2 (5 bases). The DNA end lines up better with TRBJ2-7; the J call may be wrong. CDR3 length: 14 amino acids. In DNA, the CDR3 is TGTGCCAGCTCAATGGAGGCTTCCTACAATGAGCAGTACTTC. Its translation: CASSMEASYNEQYF.

The chain couples TRBV4-2 to TRBJ2-5, with TRBD1 as a possible D gene (6 bases). In germline, CDR1 is LGHNA, CDR2 YNFKEQ. With 5 bases removed from V and 11 bases from J, the gap between germline ends came to 30 bases. The CDR3 is 17 residues long. The CDR3 region has the DNA TGTGCCAGCAGCGCCCGGACGGACAGAACAGACTCCTACAAGCAGTACTTC. Its translation: CASSARTDRTDSYKQYF.

The chain carries TRBV7-2 and TRBJ2-4; TRBD2 agrees at 9 bases. The germline CDR1 and CDR2 sequences are SGHTA and FQGNSA. With V trimmed by 5 bases and J by 1 base, 12 bases remained unmatched. This CDR3 is 18 amino acids long. CDR3: CASSQRLNSGGAKNIQYF. The CDR3 DNA follows: TGTGCCAGCAGCCAACGACTGAATAGCGGGGGCGCCAAAAACATTCAGTACTTC.

V is TRBV27 and J is TRBJ2-5; TRBD1 aligns across 7 bases. J lost 13 bases, V lost 5 bases, and 13 bases had no gene match. The CDR3 has 13 residues. Germline V gene lookup returns CDR1 MNHEY and CDR2 SMNVEV (reference sequence). The CDR3 DNA is TGTGCCAGCAGTGAATGCTACCGGGACAGACCGTACTTC. Translation gives CASSECYRDRPYF.